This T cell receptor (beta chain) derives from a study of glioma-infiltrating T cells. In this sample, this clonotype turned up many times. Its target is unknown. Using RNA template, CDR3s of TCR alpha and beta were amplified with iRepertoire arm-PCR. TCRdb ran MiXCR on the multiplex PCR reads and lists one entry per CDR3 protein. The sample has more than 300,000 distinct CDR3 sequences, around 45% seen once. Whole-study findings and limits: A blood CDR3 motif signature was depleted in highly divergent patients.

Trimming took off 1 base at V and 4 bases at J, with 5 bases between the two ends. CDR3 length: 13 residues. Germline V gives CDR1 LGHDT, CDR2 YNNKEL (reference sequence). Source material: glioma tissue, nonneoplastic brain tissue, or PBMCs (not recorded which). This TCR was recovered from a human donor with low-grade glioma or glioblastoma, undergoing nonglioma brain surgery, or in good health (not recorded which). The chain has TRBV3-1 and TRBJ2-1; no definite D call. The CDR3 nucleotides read TGTGCCAGCAGCCAAGCCCTATACAATGAGCAGTTCTTC. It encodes CASSQALYNEQFF.